Listed here are 9 T cell receptor beta chains from one sample, sequenced in a study of control samples from healthy donors and cancer patients. Assay: immunoSEQ multiplex PCR; the TCRdb copy retains only in-frame clones and omits some. The table includes roughly 150,000 clones, over 90% detected once. Sequencing was carried out using blood. The receptors come from a man aged 45-65 years in good health.

The chain carries TRBV5-6 and TRBJ2-5, with D tentatively TRBD1 or TRBD2 (6 bases each). Trimming took off 6 bases at V and 0 bases at J, with 12 bases between the two ends. The CDR3 consists of 14 residues. Germline V gene sequence: CDR1 SGHDT, CDR2 YYEEEE. The CDR3 DNA follows: TGTGCCAGCACGCGCGGGACATACCAAGAGACCCAGTACTTC. Translating gives CASTRGTYQETQYF.

The rearrangement links TRBV11-1 to TRBJ2-2; D is possibly TRBD1 or TRBD2 (5 bases each). Germline V gene lookup returns CDR1 SGHAT and CDR2 FQDESV (reference sequence). Trimming cost V 5 bases and J 4 bases, with 17 bases left between them. The CDR3 is made up of 16 amino acids. Written as DNA, the CDR3 is TGTGCCAGCAGCCCTGTGAGAGGGACGATCACCGGGGAGCTGTTTTTT. Translating gives CASSPVRGTITGELFF. The complete variable domain, with remaining parts taken from reference TRBV11-1 and TRBJ2-2, reads EAEVAQSPRYKITEKSQAVAFWCDPISGHATLYWYRQILGQGPELLVQFQDESVVDDSQLPKDRFSAERLKGVDSTLKIQPAELGDSAMYLCASSPVRGTITGELFFGEGSRLTVL.

V gene TRBV2 combines with J gene TRBJ1-4, with D tentatively TRBD1 (5 bases). Germline loops: CDR1 SNHLY, CDR2 FYNNEI. Between the trimmed V and J ends, which lost 8 bases and 5 bases, there was a span of 12 bases. This CDR3 is built from 13 residues. The CDR3 region is CASSEGLNEKLFF. The CDR3 DNA reads TGTGCCAGCTCGGAGGGGCTGAATGAAAAACTGTTTTTT.

The CDR3 DNA reads as TGTGCCAGCAGTGAAGAGGGCGGGAGGGCCGCCTACAATGAGCAGTTCTTC. Encoded protein: CASSEEGGRAAYNEQFF. The chain has TRBV6-1 and TRBJ2-1, with 9 bases lining up with TRBD2. This CDR3 has 17 amino acids. V gave up 1 base and J gave up 2 bases; unmatched junction bases: 6. The V gene's germline CDR1 is MNHNS and CDR2 SASEGT.

The chain employs TRBV5-4 and TRBJ2-7; 11 nucleotides align to TRBD2. The CDR3 consists of 16 residues. Looked up from germline, CDR1 is SGHNT and CDR2 is YYREEE (reference sequence). Trimming removed 4 bases from V and 0 bases from J; junction bases left unmatched: 6. The CDR3 reads CASSPAGTSGSYEQYF. In DNA form, the CDR3 reads TGTGCCAGCAGCCCAGCCGGGACTAGCGGCTCCTACGAGCAGTACTTC.

Comments on this clone: Other DNA sequences of this sample code for an identical CDR3. This chain joins TRBV28 and TRBJ1-2; D unresolved. The length of the CDR3 is 11 residues. CDR1 MDHEN and CDR2 SYDVKM come from the germline V gene. Between the trimmed V and J ends, which lost 3 bases and 4 bases, there was a span of 3 bases. CDR3 in amino acids: CASSLAYGYTF. The CDR3, as DNA: TGTGCCAGCAGTTTGGCCTATGGCTACACCTTC.

This chain joins TRBV5-1 and TRBJ2-1; D gene uncertain. V was clipped by 6 bases and J by 4 bases, with 8 bases between them. Germline V gene lookup returns CDR1 SGHRS and CDR2 YFSETQ. This CDR3 is 12 amino acids long. The CDR3 sequence is CASIGQYNEQFF. The CDR3 nucleotides read TGCGCCAGCATTGGGCAATACAATGAGCAGTTCTTC.

This chain joins TRBV9 and TRBJ1-2, with TRBD1 matching 8 bases. Per the germline V gene, CDR1 is SGDLS and CDR2 is YYNGEE. Losses at the gene ends were 3 bases for V and 0 bases for J; bases not matched to a gene: 7. This CDR3 region has 16 residues. CDR3 residues: CASSANHRGTNYGYTF. Here the CDR3 DNA reads TGTGCCAGCAGCGCCAATCACAGGGGGACTAACTATGGCTACACCTTC.

The genes are TRBV7-9 and TRBJ2-1; D tentatively fits TRBD1 or TRBD2 (7 bases each). Germline V gene lookup returns CDR1 SEHNR and CDR2 FQNEAQ (reference sequence). Trimming pared 6 bases from V and 8 bases from J, leaving 20 bases between. The CDR3 consists of 15 residues. The CDR3 region is CASRGRDSRGDEQFF. CDR3 coding DNA: TGTGCCAGCAGGGGGAGGGACAGCCGAGGAGATGAGCAGTTCTTC.